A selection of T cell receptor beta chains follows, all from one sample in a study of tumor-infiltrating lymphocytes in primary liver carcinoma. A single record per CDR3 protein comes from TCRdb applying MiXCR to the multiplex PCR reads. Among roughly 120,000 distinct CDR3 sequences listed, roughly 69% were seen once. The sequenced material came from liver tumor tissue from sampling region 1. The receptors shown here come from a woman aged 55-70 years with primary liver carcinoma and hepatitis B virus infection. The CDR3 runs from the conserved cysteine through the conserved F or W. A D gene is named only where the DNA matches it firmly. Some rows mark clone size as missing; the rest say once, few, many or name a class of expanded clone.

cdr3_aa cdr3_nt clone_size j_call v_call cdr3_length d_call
CASTTDSYEAFF TGTGCCAGTACTACGGACAGCTATGAAGCTTTCTTT . TRBJ1-1 TRBV2 12 .
CASSEASIPPIYEQYF TGTGCCAGCAGTGAGGCTAGTATCCCTCCCATCTACGAGCAGTACTTC many TRBJ2-7 TRBV6-1 16 .
CAKVWTGPTVRNQPQHF TGTGCCAAGGTCTGGACAGGGCCGACCGTAAGGAATCAGCCCCAGCATTTT . TRBJ1-5 TRBV28 17 TRBD1
CASSTTGTSRETQYF TGTGCCAGCAGTACAACCGGGACCTCCAGGGAGACCCAGTACTTC many TRBJ2-5 TRBV12-3/TRBV12-4 15 .
CSVEQMETQYF TGCAGCGTTGAACAGATGGAGACCCAGTACTTC many TRBJ2-5 TRBV29-1 11 .
CASSLGPTNTEAFF TGCGCCAGCAGCTTGGGGCCAACGAACACTGAAGCTTTCTTT few TRBJ1-1 TRBV5-1 14 .
CASTAGTWGYYAGGYTF TGTGCCAGCACCGCCGGGACATGGGGATACTATGCTGGGGGTTACACCTTC . TRBJ1-2 TRBV6-1 17 .
CASSGGRADLDTRYF TGCGCCAGCAGTGGCGGGAGGGCTGACCTAGATACGCGGTATTTT . TRBJ2-3 TRBV5-1 15 TRBD2
CASGLEDSPTGELLF TGTGCCAGCGGTCTGGAAGACAGCCCCACCGGGGAGCTGTTGTTT . TRBJ2-2 TRBV11-2 15 .
CASSGDRGEETQYF TGCGCCAGCAGCGGGGACAGGGGAGAAGAGACCCAGTACTTC few TRBJ2-5 TRBV5-1 14 TRBD1
CASCPGHGDMNTEAFF TGCGCCAGCTGCCCCGGACATGGGGATATGAACACTGAAGCTTTCTTT . TRBJ1-1 TRBV5-1 16 .
CASNQDMAGEADTQYF TGTGCCAGCAACCAAGATATGGCGGGAGAGGCAGATACACAGTATTTT . TRBJ2-3 TRBV4-2 16 TRBD2
CAGSSSSVTDTQYF TGTGCCGGCAGCTCGTCTAGCGTCACGGATACGCAGTATTTT . TRBJ2-3 TRBV12-3/TRBV12-4 14 .
CASSLGTEPYEQYF TGTGCCAGCAGTTTAGGGACGGAGCCCTACGAGCAGTACTTC once TRBJ2-7 TRBV28 14 .
CASSRGAGESTYEQYF TGTGCCAGCAGCCGAGGGGCTGGCGAGAGTACTTACGAGCAGTACTTC . TRBJ2-7 TRBV11-2 16 .
CASSIGSGSSYEQYF TGTGCCAGTAGTATAGGAAGCGGGAGCTCCTACGAGCAGTACTTC . TRBJ2-7 TRBV19 15 TRBD2
CVSSLMGSNQPQHF TGTGTCAGCAGCTTGATGGGGAGCAATCAGCCCCAGCATTTT . TRBJ1-5 TRBV7-9 14 .
CASRTDGNYGYTF TGTGCCAGCAGAACAGACGGAAACTATGGCTACACCTTC . TRBJ1-2 TRBV13 13 .
CAISGAALTETQYF TGTGCCATCAGTGGAGCGGCCCTGACGGAGACCCAGTACTTC many TRBJ2-5 TRBV10-3 14 .
CASRPGVIEQFF TGTGCCAGCAGACCGGGGGTGATTGAGCAGTTCTTC . TRBJ2-1 TRBV11-3 12 .
CASSTRQGALPFQPQHF TGTGCCAGTAGTACCCGACAGGGGGCTCTGCCTTTTCAGCCCCAGCATTTT . TRBJ1-5 TRBV19 17 TRBD1
CASSKAWTSGEMGYEQYF TGTGCCAGCAGCAAAGCTTGGACTAGCGGGGAGATGGGCTACGAGCAGTACTTC . TRBJ2-7 TRBV21-1 18 .